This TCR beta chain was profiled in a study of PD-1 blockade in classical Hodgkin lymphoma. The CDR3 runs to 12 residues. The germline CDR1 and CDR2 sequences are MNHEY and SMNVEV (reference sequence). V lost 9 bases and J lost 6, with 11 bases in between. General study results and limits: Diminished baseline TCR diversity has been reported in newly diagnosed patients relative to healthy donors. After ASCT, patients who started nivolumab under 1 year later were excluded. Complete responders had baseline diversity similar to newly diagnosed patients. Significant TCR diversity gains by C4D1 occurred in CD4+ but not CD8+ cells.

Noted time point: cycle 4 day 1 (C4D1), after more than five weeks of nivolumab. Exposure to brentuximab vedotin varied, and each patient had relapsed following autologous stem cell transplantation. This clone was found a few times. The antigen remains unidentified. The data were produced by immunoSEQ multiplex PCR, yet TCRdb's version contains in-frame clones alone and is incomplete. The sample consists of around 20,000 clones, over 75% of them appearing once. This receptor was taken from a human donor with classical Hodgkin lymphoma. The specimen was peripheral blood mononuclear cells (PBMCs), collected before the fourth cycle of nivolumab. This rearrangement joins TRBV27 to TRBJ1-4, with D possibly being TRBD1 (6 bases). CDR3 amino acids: CASKGGDEKLFF. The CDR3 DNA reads TGTGCCAGTAAGGGGGGCGATGAAAAACTGTTTTTT.